Included here is one TCR beta chain sequence, with context. This entry comes from a study of CXCR3-negative and CXCR3-positive naive CD8 T cells. Germline loops: CDR1 PRHDT, CDR2 FYEKMQ (reference sequence). This CDR3 comprises 15 residues. UMI-labeled 5' RACE TRB cDNA libraries were prepared from the cells. TCRdb reprocessed the 5' RACE reads, keeping one entry per CDR3 protein, no DNA. The sample totals fewer than 50,000 distinct CDR3 sequences. The receptor's source is a human donor in good health. Some clones in this sample may be carry-over from other donors' samples. The sequenced sample consisted of naive CXCR3- CD8+ T cells from blood. The subset here: CD45RO-CCR7+CD27+CD95- naive CD8+ T cells lacking CXCR3 (TNR3-). The chain couples TRBV13 to TRBJ2-7; the TRBD2 assignment by TCRdb is unverifiable without DNA. The CDR3 loop is CASSPVGTSGYEQYF.